This is a list of T cell receptor beta chains from one sample in a study of T-cell reconstitution after alpha-beta-depleted transplantation in children. One entry per CDR3 protein, called by TCRdb with MiXCR from the PCR reads. The sample consists of around 300,000 distinct CDR3 sequences, over 7% of them appearing once. Sequences were derived from peripheral blood, sampled 360 days after TCRalphabeta/CD19-depleted stem cell transplant. Receptor source: a female patient under 10 years old who had a stem cell transplant for Fanconi anemia, so the T cells may come from the graft donor. The CDR3 runs from the conserved cysteine through the conserved F or W. Each record gives: clone size, J gene, D gene, V gene, CDR3 protein, CDR3 DNA. D genes are given only for firm matches. The size entry is marked missing in some rows and otherwise reads once, few, many or a size class.

size: many; J: TRBJ2-3; D: TRBD2; V: TRBV4-2; CDR3: CASSQPSGTPGGTDTQYF; DNA: TGTGCCAGCAGCCAACCTAGCGGGACCCCAGGGGGCACAGATACGCAGTATTTT
size: many; J: TRBJ2-1; D: -; V: TRBV7-9; CDR3: CASSSNLGHEQFF; DNA: TGTGCCAGCAGCTCAAATCTAGGGCATGAGCAGTTCTTC
size: few; J: TRBJ2-3; D: -; V: TRBV2; CDR3: CASSDEGRSTDTQYF; DNA: TGTGCCAGCAGTGATGAGGGGCGCAGCACAGATACGCAGTATTTT
size: few; J: TRBJ2-7; D: TRBD2; V: TRBV10-3; CDR3: CAINAGGPYEQYF; DNA: TGTGCCATCAATGCGGGGGGGCCCTACGAGCAGTACTTC
size: many; J: TRBJ2-1; D: -; V: TRBV9; CDR3: CASSPRGLDYNEQFF; DNA: TGTGCCAGCAGCCCCAGGGGATTGGATTACAATGAGCAGTTCTTC
size: many; J: TRBJ2-7; D: -; V: TRBV6-5; CDR3: CARIPPGVYEQYF; DNA: TGTGCCAGAATCCCCCCAGGGGTCTACGAGCAGTACTTC
size: few; J: TRBJ2-7; D: -; V: TRBV6-5; CDR3: CASSYSRNSNEQYF; DNA: TGTGCCAGCAGTTACTCGAGGAATAGTAACGAGCAGTACTTC
size: many; J: TRBJ2-3; D: -; V: TRBV5-1; CDR3: CASRTAGISTDTQYF; DNA: TGCGCCAGCAGGACAGCCGGAATTAGCACAGATACGCAGTATTTT
size: -; J: TRBJ2-1; D: -; V: TRBV6-6; CDR3: CASSQGQFNEQFF; DNA: TGTGCCAGCAGTCAAGGACAGTTCAATGAGCAGTTCTTC
size: many; J: TRBJ2-1; D: -; V: TRBV29-1; CDR3: CSATDRFVYNEQFF; DNA: TGCAGCGCCACGGACAGATTCGTTTACAATGAGCAGTTCTTC
size: many; J: TRBJ2-1; D: -; V: TRBV29-1; CDR3: CSVADNEQFF; DNA: TGCAGCGTTGCCGACAATGAGCAGTTCTTC
size: few; J: TRBJ1-4; D: -; V: TRBV30; CDR3: CAWSSTSGGWNEKLFF; DNA: TGTGCCTGGAGTTCAACTTCTGGGGGGTGGAATGAAAAACTGTTTTTT
size: many; J: TRBJ2-1; D: -; V: TRBV11-3; CDR3: CASSLGSGERVSYNEQFF; DNA: TGTGCCAGCAGCTTAGGGTCAGGGGAAAGGGTCTCCTACAATGAGCAGTTCTTC
size: many; J: TRBJ1-3; D: -; V: TRBV28; CDR3: CASSLSGTSGNTIYF; DNA: TGTGCCAGCAGCCTCAGCGGGACCTCTGGAAACACCATATATTTT
size: few; J: TRBJ1-3; D: -; V: TRBV6-1; CDR3: CASSDRAGNTIYF; DNA: TGTGCCAGCAGTGACAGGGCTGGAAACACCATATATTTT
size: -; J: TRBJ2-5; D: -; V: TRBV18; CDR3: CASSPLVQGLQETQYF; DNA: TGTGCCAGCTCACCTCTCGTGCAGGGCCTCCAAGAGACCCAGTACTTC
size: -; J: TRBJ1-1; D: -; V: TRBV7-9; CDR3: CASSLARGAHAFF; DNA: TGTGCCAGCAGCTTAGCACGGGGGGCGCACGCTTTCTTT
size: few; J: TRBJ2-2; D: -; V: TRBV12-3/TRBV12-4; CDR3: CASSSPWGSASTGELFF; DNA: TGTGCCAGCAGTTCTCCGTGGGGCTCAGCCTCCACCGGGGAGCTGTTTTTT
size: -; J: TRBJ1-5; D: -; V: TRBV20-1; CDR3: CSAASGPNQPQHF; DNA: TGCAGTGCTGCTTCAGGTCCAAATCAGCCCCAGCATTTT
size: many; J: TRBJ2-1; D: TRBD2; V: TRBV4-1; CDR3: CASSQDPTSGREQFF; DNA: TGCGCCAGCAGCCAAGATCCAACTAGCGGGAGGGAGCAGTTCTTC
size: many; J: TRBJ2-7; D: -; V: TRBV20-1; CDR3: CSASASRGHSYEQYF; DNA: TGCAGTGCTAGCGCTAGCAGGGGACACTCCTACGAGCAGTACTTC
size: few; J: TRBJ2-1; D: TRBD2; V: TRBV14; CDR3: CASSHLAGLTSSYNEQFF; DNA: TGTGCCAGCAGCCACCTAGCGGGACTTACGAGCTCCTACAATGAGCAGTTCTTC
size: few; J: TRBJ1-1; D: -; V: TRBV5-4; CDR3: CASSSPRLGRDTEAFF; DNA: TGTGCCAGCAGCTCTCCCCGGCTGGGTCGAGACACTGAAGCTTTCTTT
size: -; J: TRBJ2-1; D: TRBD2; V: TRBV6-4; CDR3: CASSLTSSNEQFF; DNA: TGTGCCAGCAGTCTGACTAGCAGTAATGAGCAGTTCTTC
size: -; J: TRBJ1-2; D: TRBD1; V: TRBV10-3; CDR3: CAISQGTGGGYGYTF; DNA: TGTGCCATCAGTCAAGGGACAGGGGGCGGCTATGGCTACACCTTC
size: many; J: TRBJ2-7; D: TRBD1; V: TRBV15; CDR3: CATSRDLGTGTYEQYF; DNA: TGTGCCACCAGCAGAGATCTCGGGACAGGGACCTACGAGCAGTACTTC
size: -; J: TRBJ2-7; D: TRBD1; V: TRBV11-3; CDR3: CASSHGTGFPYEQYF; DNA: TGTGCCAGCAGCCACGGGACAGGCTTTCCCTACGAGCAGTACTTC
size: -; J: TRBJ2-2; D: -; V: TRBV5-1; CDR3: CASRGVTGELFF; DNA: TGCGCCAGCAGAGGGGTCACCGGGGAGCTGTTTTTT
size: -; J: TRBJ1-1; D: TRBD1; V: TRBV5-1; CDR3: CASRLGQGAPEAFF; DNA: TGCGCCAGCAGATTAGGACAGGGGGCCCCTGAAGCTTTCTTT
size: many; J: TRBJ2-3; D: -; V: TRBV6-6; CDR3: CASSYRDTQYF; DNA: TGTGCCAGCAGTTACAGGGATACGCAGTATTTT
size: few; J: TRBJ2-3; D: TRBD2; V: TRBV5-6; CDR3: CASSRGGAGTDTQYF; DNA: TGTGCCAGCAGCCGCGGGGGGGCGGGGACAGATACGCAGTATTTT
size: few; J: TRBJ2-1; D: -; V: TRBV5-4; CDR3: CASSSPQGQFF; DNA: TGTGCCAGCAGCTCTCCGCAGGGGCAGTTCTTC
size: many; J: TRBJ2-3; D: -; V: TRBV12-3/TRBV12-4; CDR3: CASSTNTQYF; DNA: TGTGCCAGCAGTACCAATACGCAGTATTTT
size: -; J: TRBJ1-1; D: -; V: TRBV27; CDR3: CASSKLLTGLNTEAFF; DNA: TGTGCCAGCAGCAAACTCCTTACAGGGCTCAACACTGAAGCTTTCTTT
size: many; J: TRBJ2-3; D: TRBD2; V: TRBV12-3/TRBV12-4; CDR3: CASSLELSGGARDTQYF; DNA: TGTGCCAGCAGTTTAGAATTGAGCGGGGGGGCCAGAGATACGCAGTATTTT
size: many; J: TRBJ1-1; D: TRBD1; V: TRBV15; CDR3: CATSSFGQVLDTEAFF; DNA: TGTGCCACCAGCAGTTTCGGACAGGTCCTGGACACTGAAGCTTTCTTT
size: -; J: TRBJ1-1; D: -; V: TRBV29-1; CDR3: CSVEYLGGDTEAFF; DNA: TGCAGCGTTGAATATTTGGGGGGGGACACTGAAGCTTTCTTT
size: many; J: TRBJ2-3; D: TRBD2; V: TRBV5-1; CDR3: CASSLNSGRRRGDTQYF; DNA: TGCGCCAGCAGCCTTAATAGCGGGAGAAGAAGAGGTGATACGCAGTATTTT
size: many; J: TRBJ1-5; D: TRBD1; V: TRBV28; CDR3: CASSLNIGQGNQPQHF; DNA: TGTGCCAGCAGCCTCAACATTGGACAGGGCAATCAGCCCCAGCATTTT
size: many; J: TRBJ2-2; D: -; V: TRBV15; CDR3: CATSRDSARVGGELFF; DNA: TGTGCCACCAGCAGAGATTCGGCTAGGGTGGGCGGGGAGCTGTTTTTT
size: few; J: TRBJ2-1; D: -; V: TRBV30; CDR3: CAWSYPLYEQFF; DNA: TGTGCCTGGAGTTACCCGTTATATGAGCAGTTCTTC
size: -; J: TRBJ2-2; D: -; V: TRBV28; CDR3: CASSLYPQGSGELFF; DNA: TGTGCCAGCAGTTTATACCCCCAGGGTTCCGGGGAGCTGTTTTTT
size: many; J: TRBJ2-1; D: TRBD1; V: TRBV7-8; CDR3: CASSIQGDEQFF; DNA: TGTGCCAGCAGCATACAGGGGGATGAGCAGTTCTTC
size: -; J: TRBJ2-1; D: TRBD1; V: TRBV5-5; CDR3: CASSLGLSGTATNEQFF; DNA: TGTGCCAGCAGCTTGGGACTATCCGGGACAGCGACCAATGAGCAGTTCTTC
size: few; J: TRBJ2-3; D: TRBD1; V: TRBV5-6; CDR3: CASSSAGTGGTDTQYF; DNA: TGTGCCAGCAGCAGCGCCGGGACAGGGGGCACAGATACGCAGTATTTT
size: many; J: TRBJ2-3; D: -; V: TRBV5-1; CDR3: CASSLDYPTDTQYF; DNA: TGCGCCAGCAGCTTGGACTACCCCACAGATACGCAGTATTTT
size: many; J: TRBJ2-1; D: TRBD2; V: TRBV20-1; CDR3: CSAPTGTSGDNEQFF; DNA: TGCAGTGCACCGACAGGGACTAGCGGTGACAATGAGCAGTTCTTC
size: many; J: TRBJ2-2; D: -; V: TRBV29-1; CDR3: CSVFDTGELFF; DNA: TGCAGCGTTTTTGATACCGGGGAGCTGTTTTTT
size: -; J: TRBJ2-1; D: -; V: TRBV20-1; CDR3: CSASHAKGGNVYRYNEQFF; DNA: TGCAGTGCTAGCCATGCGAAGGGGGGGAACGTTTATCGGTACAATGAGCAGTTCTTC
size: -; J: TRBJ1-2; D: TRBD1; V: TRBV25-1; CDR3: CASSEIGTGDGYTF; DNA: TGTGCCAGCAGTGAAATCGGGACAGGCGATGGCTACACCTTC